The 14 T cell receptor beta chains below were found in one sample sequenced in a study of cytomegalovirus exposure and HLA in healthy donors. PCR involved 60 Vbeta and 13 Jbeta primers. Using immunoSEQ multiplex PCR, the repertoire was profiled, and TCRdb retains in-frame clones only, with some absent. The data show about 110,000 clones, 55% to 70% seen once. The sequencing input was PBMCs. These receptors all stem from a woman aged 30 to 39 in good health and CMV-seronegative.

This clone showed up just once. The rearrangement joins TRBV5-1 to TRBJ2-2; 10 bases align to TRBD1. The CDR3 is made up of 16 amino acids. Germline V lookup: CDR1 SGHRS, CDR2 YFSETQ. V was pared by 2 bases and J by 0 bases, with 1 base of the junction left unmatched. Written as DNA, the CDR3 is TGCGCCAGCAGCTTAGGGACAGGGGCGAACACCGGGGAGCTGTTTTTT. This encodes CASSLGTGANTGELFF.

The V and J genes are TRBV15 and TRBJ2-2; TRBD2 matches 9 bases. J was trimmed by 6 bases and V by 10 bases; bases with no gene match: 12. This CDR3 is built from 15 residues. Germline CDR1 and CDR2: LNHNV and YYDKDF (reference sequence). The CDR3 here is CAIGAGGINAGELFF. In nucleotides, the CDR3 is TGTGCCATCGGAGCGGGAGGAATCAACGCCGGGGAGCTGTTTTTT.

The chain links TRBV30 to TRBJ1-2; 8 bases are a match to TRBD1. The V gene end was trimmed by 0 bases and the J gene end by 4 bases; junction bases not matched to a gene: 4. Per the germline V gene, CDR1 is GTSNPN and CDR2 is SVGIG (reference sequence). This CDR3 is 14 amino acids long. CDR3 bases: TGTGCCTGGAGTGTTGACAGGGGTCCCTATGGCTACACCTTC. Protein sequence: CAWSVDRGPYGYTF.

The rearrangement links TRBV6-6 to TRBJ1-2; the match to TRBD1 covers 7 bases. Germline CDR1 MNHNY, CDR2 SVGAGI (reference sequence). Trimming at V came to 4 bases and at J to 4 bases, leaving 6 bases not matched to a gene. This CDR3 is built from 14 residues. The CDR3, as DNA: TGTGCCAGCAGTTCTCGGACAGGTGGCTATGGCTACACCTTC. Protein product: CASSSRTGGYGYTF.

The CDR3 DNA reads as TGTGCCAGCAGTGAGGGAGCGGGAGGCCATGAGCAGTTCTTC. Encoded protein: CASSEGAGGHEQFF. This sequence joins TRBV6-1 and TRBJ2-1; TRBD2 matches at 9 bases. Germline-derived CDR1 and CDR2 are MNHNS and SASEGT. The CDR3 runs to 14 residues. With 3 bases clipped from V and 8 bases from J, the junction kept 5 bases outside the gene matches.

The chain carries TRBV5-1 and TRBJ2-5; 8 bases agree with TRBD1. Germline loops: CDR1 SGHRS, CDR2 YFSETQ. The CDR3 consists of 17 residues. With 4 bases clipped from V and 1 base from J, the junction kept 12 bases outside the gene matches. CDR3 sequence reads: CASSIGQGGSFQETQYF. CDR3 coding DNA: TGCGCCAGCAGCATAGGACAGGGAGGATCATTCCAAGAGACCCAGTACTTC.

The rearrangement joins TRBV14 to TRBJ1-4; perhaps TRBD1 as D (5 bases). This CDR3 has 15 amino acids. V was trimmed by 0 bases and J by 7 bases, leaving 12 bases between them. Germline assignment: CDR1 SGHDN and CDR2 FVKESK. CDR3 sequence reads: CASSQDSGGGEKLFF. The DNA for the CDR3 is TGTGCCAGCAGCCAAGATAGCGGGGGAGGTGAAAAACTGTTTTTT. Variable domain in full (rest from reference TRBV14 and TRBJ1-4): EAGVTQFPSHSVIEKGQTVTLRCDPISGHDNLYWYRRVMGKEIKFLLHFVKESKQDESGMPNNRFLAERTGGTYSTLKVQPAELEDSGVYFCASSQDSGGGEKLFFGSGTQLSVL.

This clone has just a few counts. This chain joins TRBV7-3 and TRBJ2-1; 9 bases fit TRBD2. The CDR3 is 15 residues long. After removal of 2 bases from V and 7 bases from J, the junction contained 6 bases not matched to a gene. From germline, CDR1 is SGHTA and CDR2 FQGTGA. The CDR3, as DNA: TGTGCCAGCAGCTTAGCGGGAGGGCCTCAAAATGAGCAGTTCTTC. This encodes CASSLAGGPQNEQFF. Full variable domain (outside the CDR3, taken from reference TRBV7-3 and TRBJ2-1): GAGVSQTPSNKVTEKGKYVELRCDPISGHTALYWYRQSLGQGPEFLIYFQGTGAADDSGLPNDRFFAVRPEGSVSTLKIQRTERGDSAVYLCASSLAGGPQNEQFFGPGTRLTVL.

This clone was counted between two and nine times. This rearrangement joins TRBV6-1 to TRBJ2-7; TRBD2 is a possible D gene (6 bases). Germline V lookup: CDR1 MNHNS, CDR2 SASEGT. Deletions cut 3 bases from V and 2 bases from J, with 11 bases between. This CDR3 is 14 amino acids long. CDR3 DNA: TGTGCCAGCAGTGAGTTTGGCGGGGCCTACGAGCAGTACTTC. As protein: CASSEFGGAYEQYF.

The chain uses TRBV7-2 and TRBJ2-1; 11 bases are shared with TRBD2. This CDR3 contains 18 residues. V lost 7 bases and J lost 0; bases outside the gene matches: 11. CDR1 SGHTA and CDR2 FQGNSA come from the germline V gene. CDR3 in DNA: TGTGCCAGCACCGTGAACCCGGGACTAGCGGACTCCTACAATGAGCAGTTCTTC. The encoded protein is CASTVNPGLADSYNEQFF.

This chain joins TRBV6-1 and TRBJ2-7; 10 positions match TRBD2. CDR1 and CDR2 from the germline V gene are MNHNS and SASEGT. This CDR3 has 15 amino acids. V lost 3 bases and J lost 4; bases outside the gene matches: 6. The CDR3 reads CASSDRRTSGYEQYF. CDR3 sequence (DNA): TGTGCCAGCAGTGATCGGAGGACTAGCGGTTACGAGCAGTACTTC.

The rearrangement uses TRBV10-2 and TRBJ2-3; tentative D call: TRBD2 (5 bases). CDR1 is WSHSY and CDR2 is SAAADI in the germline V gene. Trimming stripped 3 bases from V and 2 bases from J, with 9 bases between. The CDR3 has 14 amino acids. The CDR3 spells CASSDWRNTDTQYF. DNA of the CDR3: TGCGCCAGCAGTGACTGGAGGAACACAGATACGCAGTATTTT.

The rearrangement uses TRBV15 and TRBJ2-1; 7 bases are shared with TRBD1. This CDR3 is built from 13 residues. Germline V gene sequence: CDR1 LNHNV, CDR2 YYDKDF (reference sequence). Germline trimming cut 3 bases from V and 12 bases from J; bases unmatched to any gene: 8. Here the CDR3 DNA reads TGTGCCACCAGCAGTGGGACAGACTGGGTGCAGTTCTTC. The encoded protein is CATSSGTDWVQFF.

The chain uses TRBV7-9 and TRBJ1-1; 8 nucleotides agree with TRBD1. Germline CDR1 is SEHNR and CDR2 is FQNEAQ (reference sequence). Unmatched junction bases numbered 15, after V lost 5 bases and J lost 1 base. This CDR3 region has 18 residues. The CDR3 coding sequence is TGTGCCAGCAGCGGGCCGGGTAGGCAGGGGGCCAAGAACACTGAAGCTTTCTTT. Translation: CASSGPGRQGAKNTEAFF.